Each of the 21 T cell receptor beta chains below was sequenced from the same sample in a study of Tregs in tolerant kidney transplant recipients. Related graft donors supplied nonmyeloablative bone marrow transplants, and mixed chimerism was transient. Sequencing used immunoSEQ multiplex PCR; TCRdb keeps in-frame clones, though not all of them. The sample shows fewer than 55,000 clones, around nine tenths of them seen only once. The sequences come from CD8+ T cells from blood (PBMCs), collected 12 months after the transplant. The receptors shown here come from a human patient who received a combined kidney and bone marrow transplant. Some T cells may be the graft donor's.

CDR3 bases: TGTGCCTGGACTTGGGGACAGGGTTTGACTGAAGCTTTCTTT. Protein sequence: CAWTWGQGLTEAFF. The chain joins TRBV30 to TRBJ1-1, with 9 bases lining up with TRBD1. The V segment lost 4 bases and the J segment 5 bases; nucleotides outside the gene matches: 8. CDR1 is GTSNPN, CDR2 SVGIG, per germline (reference sequence). CDR3 length equals 14 residues.

V usage is TRBV6-6 and J usage is TRBJ1-1, with 7 bases identical to TRBD1. Germline trimming cut 5 bases from V and 7 bases from J; bases unmatched to any gene: 10. In germline, CDR1 is MNHNY, CDR2 SVGAGI (reference sequence). This CDR3 contains 14 residues. The CDR3 sequence: CASSPQTGYGEAFF. Here the CDR3 DNA reads TGTGCCAGCAGTCCACAGACAGGGTACGGTGAAGCTTTCTTT.

DNA for the CDR3: TGCGCCAGCAGCTTTTATCCTAGCGGGGGCGGGGAGACCCAGTACTTC. As protein: CASSFYPSGGGETQYF. V and J are TRBV5-1 and TRBJ2-5; 10 nucleotides match TRBD2. CDR3 length equals 16 residues. Germline lookup yields CDR1 SGHRS and CDR2 YFSETQ. V shed 2 bases, J shed 5 bases, and the junction held 9 bases outside the gene matches.

This chain connects TRBV5-6 to TRBJ2-1; D is undetermined. In germline, CDR1 is SGHDT, CDR2 YYEEEE. V dropped 0 bases and J dropped 1 base, with 5 bases sitting between them. The CDR3 length is 14 residues. CDR3 region: CASSLGVSYNEQFF. The CDR3 DNA follows: TGTGCCAGCAGCTTGGGAGTTTCCTACAATGAGCAGTTCTTC. Based on the CDR3 plus reference TRBV5-6 and TRBJ2-1, the full variable domain is DAGVTQSPTHLIKTRGQQVTLRCSPKSGHDTVSWYQQALGQGPQFIFQYYEEEERQRGNFPDRFSGHQFPNYSSELNVNALLLGDSALYLCASSLGVSYNEQFFGPGTRLTVL.

J is TRBJ2-3 and V is TRBV27, with TRBD2 matching 12 bases. The CDR3 has 18 amino acids. V was pared by 1 base and J by 1 base, with 6 bases of the junction left unmatched. CDR1 MNHEY and CDR2 SMNVEV come from the germline V gene (reference sequence). The CDR3 is CASSLFRLAGVGTDTQYF. DNA for the CDR3: TGTGCCAGCAGTTTATTCCGACTAGCGGGGGTGGGCACAGATACGCAGTATTTT.

With regard to this clone: One end of the junction varies from germline; a read error may be responsible. The J gene is TRBJ2-3, the V gene TRBV23-1, with D perhaps TRBD1 (6 bases). TRBV23-1 is reported as an ORF; its role is uncertain. This CDR3 has 10 amino acids. CDR3 region: CVLGGDTQYF. CDR3 DNA: TGTGTACTAGGGGGAGATACGCAGTATTTT.

The chain uses TRBV5-1 and TRBJ1-1; D not resolved. This CDR3 has 13 residues. V lost 0 bases, J lost 8 bases, and 11 bases lay in between. Germline CDR1 is SGHRS and CDR2 is YFSETQ. CDR3: CASSLAQKKEAFF. DNA of the CDR3: TGCGCCAGCAGCTTGGCCCAGAAGAAAGAAGCTTTCTTT.

The V gene is TRBV19, the J gene TRBJ1-2; 10 bases are a match to TRBD1. The CDR3 covers 14 residues. Germline CDR1 is LNHDA and CDR2 is SQIVND (reference sequence). Trimming took 5 bases from V and 3 from J; bases not matched to a gene: 3. CDR3 residues: CASSVGTGDYGYTF. The CDR3 DNA reads TGTGCCAGTAGTGTCGGGACAGGGGACTATGGCTACACCTTC.

In its sample, this clone was seen once. V is TRBV4-1 and J is TRBJ1-2; 9 positions agree with TRBD1. The CDR3 sequence is 15 residues long. Germline CDR1 and CDR2: MGHRA and YSYEKL. Germline trimming cut 7 bases from V and 3 bases from J; bases unmatched to any gene: 9. CDR3 coding DNA: TGCGCCAGCACTGAACGAGGACAGGGGCACTATGGCTACACCTTC. Amino acid sequence: CASTERGQGHYGYTF.

The CDR3, as DNA: TGCGCCAGCAGCCACCTACTAGCGGGACTCAATGAGCAGTTCTTC. Translating gives CASSHLLAGLNEQFF. The gene calls are TRBV4-1 and TRBJ2-1; 10 bases are shared with TRBD2. Trimming cost V 3 bases and J 6 bases; bases outside gene matches: 5. This CDR3 spans 15 amino acids. CDR1 MGHRA and CDR2 YSYEKL come from the germline V gene.

V is TRBV9 and J is TRBJ2-7; TRBD2 matches 7 bases. V dropped 0 bases and J dropped 6; count of bases not matched to a gene: 9. The CDR3 length is 15 residues. Germline V gene data show CDR1 as SGDLS and CDR2 as YYNGEE. CDR3 region: CASSVDLGLAVEQYF. The CDR3 region has the DNA TGTGCCAGCAGCGTAGACCTCGGGCTAGCGGTCGAGCAGTACTTC. Complete variable domain (other parts from reference TRBV9 and TRBJ2-7): DSGVTQTPKHLITATGQRVTLRCSPRSGDLSVYWYQQSLDQGLQFLIQYYNGEERAKGNILERFSAQQFPDLHSELNLSSLELGDSALYFCASSVDLGLAVEQYFGPGTRLTVT.

V is TRBV5-1 and J is TRBJ2-7; 7 nucleotides agree with TRBD2. CDR1 SGHRS and CDR2 YFSETQ come from the germline V gene. The CDR3 is made up of 15 amino acids. With 6 bases clipped from V and 0 bases from J, the junction kept 9 bases outside the gene matches. The CDR3 DNA follows: TGCGCCAGCACCCACCCCGGGACTAACTCCTACGAGCAGTACTTC. Amino acid sequence: CASTHPGTNSYEQYF.

This clone has a single count. The chain is built from TRBV28 and TRBJ2-2; D not resolved. V dropped 5 bases and J dropped 6 bases, with 10 bases sitting between them. CDR3 length: 13 amino acids. Germline V lookup: CDR1 MDHEN, CDR2 SYDVKM. Here the CDR3 reads CASSPSESGELFF. CDR3 in DNA: TGTGCCAGCAGTCCCAGCGAGTCCGGGGAGCTGTTTTTT.

The chain combines TRBV19 with TRBJ2-4; maybe TRBD1 (6 bases). The germline V and J ends were trimmed by 7 bases and 0 bases, with 13 bases remaining between them. Germline CDR1 and CDR2: LNHDA and SQIVND (reference sequence). CDR3 length equals 15 residues. In nucleotides, the CDR3 is TGTGCCAGTAAGAACAGGGATCTAGCCAAAAACATTCAGTACTTC. Translated, it gives CASKNRDLAKNIQYF. The full variable domain, rest sourced from reference TRBV19 and TRBJ2-4, is DGGITQSPKYLFRKEGQNVTLSCEQNLNHDAMYWYRQDPGQGLRLIYYSQIVNDFQKGDIAEGYSVSREKKESFPLTVTSAQKNPTAFYLCASKNRDLAKNIQYFGAGTRLSVL.

The chain recombines TRBV27 with TRBJ2-7, with 9 bases that match TRBD1. In germline, CDR1 is MNHEY, CDR2 SMNVEV (reference sequence). Unmatched junction bases numbered 7, after V lost 5 bases and J lost 5 bases. CDR3 length: 14 amino acids. The CDR3 loop is CASSTGTGFDEQYF. CDR3 nucleotides: TGTGCCAGCAGTACCGGGACAGGGTTCGACGAGCAGTACTTC.

The V and J genes are TRBV27 and TRBJ1-1; D may be TRBD1 (5 bases). The CDR3 has 12 amino acids. Trimming took off 5 bases at V and 1 base at J, with 5 bases between the two ends. Germline V gives CDR1 MNHEY, CDR2 SMNVEV (reference sequence). CDR3 nucleotide sequence: TGTGCCAGCAGTACAGGGAACACTGAAGCTTTCTTT. It encodes CASSTGNTEAFF.

This clone has a handful of counts. One junction end disagrees with the germline gene, perhaps due to a read error. V gene TRBV2 combines with J gene TRBJ1-6; 7 bases are shared with TRBD1. There are 14 residues in the CDR3. CDR1 is SNHLY, CDR2 FYNNEI, per germline. The CDR3 DNA is TGTGCCAGCAGTAGGGGGCTCGGTGCTTCAGCCCTCCACTTT. This encodes CASSRGLGASALHF.

The rearrangement links TRBV13 to TRBJ2-5; 14 nucleotides line up with TRBD2. V trimming: 4 bases; J trimming: 5 bases; junction bases outside the gene matches: 6. This CDR3 is built from 16 residues. The germline gives CDR1 PRHDT, CDR2 FYEKMQ (reference sequence). CDR3 sequence (DNA): TGTGCCAGCAGCTCGACTAGCGGGGGGGCTTGGGAGACCCAGTACTTC. The encoded protein is CASSSTSGGAWETQYF.

The chain is built from TRBV2 and TRBJ2-3, with TRBD2 matching 8 bases. The J segment lost 3 bases and the V segment lost 5 bases, leaving 7 bases of the junction unmatched. Looked up from germline, CDR1 is SNHLY and CDR2 is FYNNEI. The CDR3 spans 15 residues. The CDR3 DNA sequence: TGTGCCAGCAGTCCTCGGGGGGGCCGAACAGATACGCAGTATTTT. This gives the protein CASSPRGGRTDTQYF.

The sample holds a few counts of this clone. This chain connects TRBV7-9 to TRBJ2-7; D perhaps matches TRBD1 (6 bases). The V and J ends lost 6 bases and 0 bases respectively, with 12 bases between them. The germline CDR1 and CDR2 sequences are SEHNR and FQNEAQ (reference sequence). This CDR3 contains 14 residues. The CDR3 loop is CASRKTGSSYEQYF. The CDR3 DNA is TGTGCCAGCAGGAAGACAGGTAGCTCCTACGAGCAGTACTTC.

The chain combines TRBV5-6 with TRBJ1-1; D call uncertain. The CDR3 extends over 14 amino acids. V lost 3 bases and J lost 0, with 9 bases in between. Germline loops: CDR1 SGHDT, CDR2 YYEEEE. This chain's CDR3 is CASSYPTLNTEAFF. CDR3 nucleotide sequence: TGTGCCAGCAGCTATCCTACCCTGAACACTGAAGCTTTCTTT.